One sample yielded the 16 T cell receptor beta chains listed below, sequenced in a study of spatial heterogeneity in lung cancer. Indicated time point: blood at routine non-recurrence follow-up after resection. TCRdb processed the 5' RACE reads anew with MiXCR; each CDR3 protein has one entry. The repertoire holds about 100,000 distinct CDR3 sequences, with approximately 19% as singletons. Material: PBMCs, obtained at follow-up. All receptors come from a male donor with early-stage non-small cell lung cancer.

The V and J genes are TRBV29-1 and TRBJ2-3; D might be TRBD1 or TRBD2, each matching 5 bases. Germline V gives CDR1 SQVTM, CDR2 ANQGSEA. The CDR3 has 12 residues. Trimming shortened V by 4 bases and J by 4 bases, and 9 bases separated the two germline ends. CDR3 sequence (DNA): TGCAGCGTTGTCTTGGGGGCAGATACGCAGTATTTT. Translated, it gives CSVVLGADTQYF.

V and J are TRBV3-1 and TRBJ1-1; the D gene is possibly TRBD1 (5 bases). The CDR3 consists of 13 residues. The V gene's germline CDR1 is LGHDT and CDR2 YNNKEL (reference sequence). The V end lost 4 bases, the J end lost 8 bases, and 14 bases lay between the germline ends. CDR3 protein: CASSPPRRAEAFF. In DNA, the CDR3 is TGTGCCAGCAGCCCGCCACGCAGGGCGGAAGCTTTCTTT.

This chain links TRBV12-3 or TRBV12-4 with TRBJ1-2; TRBD1 matches 9 bases. The CDR3 contains 14 residues. V shed 11 bases, J shed 5 bases, and the junction held 12 bases outside the gene matches. The CDR3, as DNA: TGTGCCGGAGGGACAGGGAAGGAGGGGTATGGCTACACCTTC. Translated, it gives CAGGTGKEGYGYTF.

This clonotype was recorded once. The chain links TRBV7-2 to TRBJ2-1; 12 bases line up with TRBD2. After removal of 5 bases from V and 8 bases from J, the junction contained 10 bases not matched to a gene. CDR1 and CDR2 from the germline V gene are SGHTA and FQGNSA. The CDR3 has 16 amino acids. The chain's CDR3 is CASSLRQTSGRDEQFF. The CDR3 nucleotides read TGTGCCAGCAGCCTCCGCCAGACTAGCGGGAGAGATGAGCAGTTCTTC.

This clonotype was counted at least ten times. V is TRBV24-1 and J is TRBJ2-3, with 8 bases fitting TRBD1. With 7 bases clipped from V and 4 bases from J, the junction kept 9 bases outside the gene matches. The germline V gene has CDR1 KGHDR and CDR2 SFDVKD. This CDR3 spans 15 amino acids. The chain's CDR3 is CATSAGTGFADTQYF. The CDR3 region has the DNA TGTGCCACCAGCGCTGGGACAGGCTTTGCAGATACGCAGTATTTT.

This clonotype turned up a few times. The chain recombines TRBV5-6 with TRBJ2-6; the D gene is possibly TRBD1 (5 bases). The CDR3 is 15 amino acids. Per germline, CDR1 SGHDT and CDR2 YYEEEE. The V and J ends lost 3 bases and 1 base respectively, with 8 bases between them. CDR3 bases: TGTGCCAGCAGCTGGGGCGGATCTGGGGCCAACGTCCTGACTTTC. Residues: CASSWGGSGANVLTF.

This clonotype was detected ten times or more. The gene calls are TRBV9 and TRBJ2-5, with 10 bases aligning to TRBD2. The ends lost 4 bases at V and 2 bases at J; junction bases unmatched: 5. CDR1 is SGDLS and CDR2 is YYNGEE in the germline V gene. The CDR3 is made up of 15 amino acids. CDR3 nucleotides: TGTGCCAGCAGCACTCTACTAGCGGGACAAGAGACCCAGTACTTC. Its translation: CASSTLLAGQETQYF.

The rearrangement links TRBV27 to TRBJ1-2; D perhaps matches TRBD1 (6 bases). The germline CDR1 and CDR2 sequences are MNHEY and SMNVEV (reference sequence). The CDR3 has 15 amino acids. Trimming removed 2 bases at V and 1 base at J, with 11 bases between. The CDR3 protein is CASSLKQGFNYGYTF. CDR3 DNA: TGTGCCAGCAGTTTAAAACAGGGTTTTAACTATGGCTACACCTTC.

This sequence joins TRBV20-1 and TRBJ1-4; weak D call: TRBD1 (5 bases). The CDR3 runs to 15 residues. Trimming left V 6 bases short and J 0 bases short, with 14 bases between. CDR1 is DFQATT, CDR2 SNEGSKA, per germline (reference sequence). The CDR3 loop reads CSAAMGGATNEKLFF. CDR3 sequence (DNA): TGCAGTGCCGCGATGGGGGGTGCAACTAATGAAAAACTGTTTTTT.

This clonotype was seen more than once but under ten times. The J gene is TRBJ2-5, the V gene TRBV11-2, with D possibly matching TRBD1 (5 bases). V was pared by 5 bases and J by 4 bases, with 17 bases between. This CDR3 contains 15 residues. CDR1 and CDR2 (germline): SGHAT, FQNNGV. Here the CDR3 reads CASSGDNRGGETQYF. CDR3 bases: TGTGCCAGCAGCGGCGACAATAGGGGCGGAGAGACCCAGTACTTC.

This clonotype was found a few times. This chain connects TRBV7-9 to TRBJ2-5, with TRBD1 matching over 8 bases. The CDR3 is made up of 14 amino acids. Germline V CDR1 and CDR2: SEHNR, FQNEAQ (reference sequence). The V gene end was trimmed by 5 bases and the J gene end by 5 bases; junction bases not matched to a gene: 7. CDR3 loop: CASSPETGDETQYF. The CDR3 DNA is TGTGCCAGCAGCCCAGAGACAGGGGATGAGACCCAGTACTTC.

This clonotype was seen only a few times. The genes are TRBV30 and TRBJ1-2; D uncertain. The CDR3 is made up of 13 amino acids. From germline, CDR1 is GTSNPN and CDR2 SVGIG (reference sequence). V was cut by 2 bases and J by 4 bases, with 11 bases left in between. CDR3 sequence reads: CAWSSTLVYGYTF. Written as DNA, the CDR3 is TGTGCCTGGAGTTCGACCTTAGTCTATGGCTACACCTTC.

The table lists this clonotype with many counts. This rearrangement joins TRBV6-6 to TRBJ1-1; TRBD1 matches at 8 bases. The CDR3 spans 14 residues. J was trimmed by 14 bases and V by 5 bases; bases with no gene match: 16. CDR1 and CDR2 (germline): MNHNY, SVGAGI (reference sequence). As DNA, the CDR3 is TGTGCCAGCAGTAACGATCCTCGGACAGGGAGAGGGTTCTTT. Encoded protein: CASSNDPRTGRGFF.

V gene TRBV29-1 combines with J gene TRBJ1-2; 9 bases are a match to TRBD1. In germline, CDR1 is SQVTM, CDR2 ANQGSEA. This CDR3 is built from 16 residues. V shed 8 bases and J 0 bases; nucleotides not matched to a gene: 13. The CDR3 loop reads CSTRTGGAGSNYGYTF. The DNA for the CDR3 is TGCAGCACGAGAACAGGGGGCGCCGGGTCTAACTATGGCTACACCTTC. Supplemented by reference TRBV29-1 and TRBJ1-2, the full variable domain reads SAVISQKPSRDICQRGTSLTIQCQVDSQVTMMFWYRQQPGQSLTLIATANQGSEATYESGFVIDKFPISRPNLTFSTLTVSNMSPEDSSIYLCSTRTGGAGSNYGYTFGSGTRLTVV.

The chain has TRBV25-1 and TRBJ1-4; D perhaps matches TRBD1 (6 bases). The CDR3 contains 17 residues. The ends were cut back, 3 bases at V and 2 bases at J, with 16 bases in the middle. Germline V gene sequence: CDR1 MGHDK, CDR2 SYGVNS. The CDR3 DNA sequence: TGTGCCAGCAGTGATCCACTCAGGGGAGAGACTAATGAAAAACTGTTTTTT. It is translated as CASSDPLRGETNEKLFF.

The chain has TRBV11-3 and TRBJ1-2, with D perhaps TRBD1 (6 bases). CDR3 length equals 17 residues. V was shortened by 4 bases and J by 3 bases, with 21 bases between the two germline ends. Germline-derived CDR1 and CDR2 are SGHNT and YENEEA. CDR3 nucleotides: TGTGCCAGCAGCTCCCTACTAAAACTACAGGGCCACTATGGCTACACCTTC. Its translation is CASSSLLKLQGHYGYTF.